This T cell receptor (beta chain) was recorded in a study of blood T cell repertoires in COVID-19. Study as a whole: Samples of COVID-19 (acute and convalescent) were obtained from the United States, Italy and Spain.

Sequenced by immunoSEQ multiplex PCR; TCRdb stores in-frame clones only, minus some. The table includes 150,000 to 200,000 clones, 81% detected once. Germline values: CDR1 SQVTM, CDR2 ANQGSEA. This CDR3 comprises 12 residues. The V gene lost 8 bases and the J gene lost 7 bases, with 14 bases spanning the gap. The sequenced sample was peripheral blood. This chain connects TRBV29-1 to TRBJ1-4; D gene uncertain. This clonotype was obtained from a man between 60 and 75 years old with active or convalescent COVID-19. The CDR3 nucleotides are TGCAGCTCGGGAGGGCGGGGTGAAAAACTGTTTTTT. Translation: CSSGGRGEKLFF.